This record looks at one T cell receptor beta chain sequence and its context. Its cognate antigen is unknown. This entry is derived from a study of tumor and adjacent non-tumor tissue in lung cancer. General study points: Tumor repertoires had a smaller top 100 clone share than normal lung.

RNA was extracted from bulk tissue without any cell sorting. The library came from three nested PCR rounds adapted from ARM-PCR protocols. From the multiplex PCR reads, TCRdb called clonotypes with MiXCR, one entry per CDR3 protein. The sample yields roughly 150,000 distinct CDR3 sequences, roughly 66% seen once. The origin of this receptor is a man between 60 and 70 years old with small cell lung cancer. Sample: lung tumor tissue.

The CDR3 DNA reads as TGTGCCAGCGGCATATTAAACAGGGTAGGGTACGAGCAGTACTTC. It specifies CASGILNRVGYEQYF. The chain uses TRBV11-2 and TRBJ2-7; D might be TRBD1 (6 bases). CDR1 and CDR2 from the germline V gene are SGHAT and FQNNGV. CDR3 length equals 15 residues. V was pared by 8 bases and J by 4 bases, with 21 bases between.